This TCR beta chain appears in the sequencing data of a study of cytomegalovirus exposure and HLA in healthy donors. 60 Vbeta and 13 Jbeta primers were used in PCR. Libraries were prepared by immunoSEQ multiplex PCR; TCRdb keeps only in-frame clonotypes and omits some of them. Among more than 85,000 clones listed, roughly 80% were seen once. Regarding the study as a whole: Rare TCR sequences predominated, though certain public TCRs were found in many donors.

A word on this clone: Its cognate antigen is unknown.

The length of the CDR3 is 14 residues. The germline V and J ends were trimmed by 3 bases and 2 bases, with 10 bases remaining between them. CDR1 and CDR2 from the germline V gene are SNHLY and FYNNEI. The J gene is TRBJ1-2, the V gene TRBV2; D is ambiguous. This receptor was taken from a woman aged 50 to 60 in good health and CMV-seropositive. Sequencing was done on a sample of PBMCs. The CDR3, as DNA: TGTGCCAGCAGTGAGGCGGGCGGGAACTATGGCTACACCTTC. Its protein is CASSEAGGNYGYTF.